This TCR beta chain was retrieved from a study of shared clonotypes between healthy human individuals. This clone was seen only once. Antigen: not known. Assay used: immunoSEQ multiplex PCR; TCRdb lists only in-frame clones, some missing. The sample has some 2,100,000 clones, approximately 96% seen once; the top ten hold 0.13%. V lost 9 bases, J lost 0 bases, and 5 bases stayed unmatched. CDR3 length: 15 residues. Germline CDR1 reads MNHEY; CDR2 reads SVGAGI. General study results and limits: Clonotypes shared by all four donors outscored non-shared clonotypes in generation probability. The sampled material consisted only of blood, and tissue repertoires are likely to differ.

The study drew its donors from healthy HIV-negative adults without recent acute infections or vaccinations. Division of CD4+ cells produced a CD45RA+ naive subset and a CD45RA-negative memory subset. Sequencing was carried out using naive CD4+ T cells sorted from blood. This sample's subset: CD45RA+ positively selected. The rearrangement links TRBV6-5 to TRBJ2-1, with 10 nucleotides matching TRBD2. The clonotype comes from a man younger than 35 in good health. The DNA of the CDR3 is TGTGCCAGTCTCGCTAGCGGGGGCTCCTACAATGAGCAGTTCTTC. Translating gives CASLASGGSYNEQFF.